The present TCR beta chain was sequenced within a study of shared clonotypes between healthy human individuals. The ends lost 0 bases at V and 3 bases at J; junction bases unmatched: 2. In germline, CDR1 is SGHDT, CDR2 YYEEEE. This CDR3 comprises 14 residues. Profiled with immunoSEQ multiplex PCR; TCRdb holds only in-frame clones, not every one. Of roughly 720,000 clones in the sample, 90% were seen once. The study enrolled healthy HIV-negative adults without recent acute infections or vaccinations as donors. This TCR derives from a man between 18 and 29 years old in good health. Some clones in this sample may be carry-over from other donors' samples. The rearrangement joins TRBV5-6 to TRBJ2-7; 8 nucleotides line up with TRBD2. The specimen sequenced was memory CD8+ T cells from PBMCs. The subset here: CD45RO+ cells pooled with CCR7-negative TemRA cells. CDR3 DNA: TGTGCCAGCAGCTTGGGCGGGAGGCTCTACGAGCAGTACTTC. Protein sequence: CASSLGGRLYEQYF. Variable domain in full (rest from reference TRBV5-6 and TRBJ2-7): DAGVTQSPTHLIKTRGQQVTLRCSPKSGHDTVSWYQQALGQGPQFIFQYYEEEERQRGNFPDRFSGHQFPNYSSELNVNALLLGDSALYLCASSLGGRLYEQYFGPGTRLTVT.